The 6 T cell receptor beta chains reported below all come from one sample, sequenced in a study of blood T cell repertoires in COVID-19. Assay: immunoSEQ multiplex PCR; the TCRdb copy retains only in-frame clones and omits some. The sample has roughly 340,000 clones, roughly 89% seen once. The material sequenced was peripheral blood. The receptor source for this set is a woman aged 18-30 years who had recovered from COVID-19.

CDR3 residues: CASSLPDRLIPNTEAFF. The CDR3 nucleotides are TGTGCCAGCAGCTTACCGGACAGGTTGATCCCTAACACTGAAGCTTTCTTT. V gene TRBV7-9 combines with J gene TRBJ1-1; TRBD1 aligns across 7 bases. Losses at the gene ends were 2 bases for V and 2 bases for J; bases not matched to a gene: 11. CDR1 is SEHNR, CDR2 FQNEAQ, per germline (reference sequence). The CDR3 covers 17 residues.

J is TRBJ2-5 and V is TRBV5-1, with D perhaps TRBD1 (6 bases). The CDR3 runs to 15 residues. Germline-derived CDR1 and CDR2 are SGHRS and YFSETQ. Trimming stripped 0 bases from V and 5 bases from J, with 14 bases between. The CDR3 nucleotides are TGCGCCAGCAGCTTGGTTGGGGGCCAGCGGGAGACCCAGTACTTC. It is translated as CASSLVGGQRETQYF.

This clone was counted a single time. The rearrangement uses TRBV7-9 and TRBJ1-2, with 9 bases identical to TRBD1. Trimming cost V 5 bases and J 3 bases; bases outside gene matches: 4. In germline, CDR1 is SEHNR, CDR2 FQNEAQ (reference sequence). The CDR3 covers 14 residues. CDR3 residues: CASSPTGGDYGYTF. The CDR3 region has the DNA TGTGCCAGCAGCCCCACAGGGGGCGACTATGGCTACACCTTC. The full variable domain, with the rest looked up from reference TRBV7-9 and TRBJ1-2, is DTGVSQNPRHKITKRGQNVTFRCDPISEHNRLYWYRQTLGQGPEFLTYFQNEAQLEKSRLLSDRFSAERPKGSFSTLEIQRTEQGDSAMYLCASSPTGGDYGYTFGSGTRLTVV.

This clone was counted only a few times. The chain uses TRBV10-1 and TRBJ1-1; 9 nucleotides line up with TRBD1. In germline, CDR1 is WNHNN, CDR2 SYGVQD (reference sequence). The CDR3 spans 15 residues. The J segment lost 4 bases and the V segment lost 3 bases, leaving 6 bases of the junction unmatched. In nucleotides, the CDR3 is TGCGCCAGCAGTGAACAGGGGGCTGATCGCACTGAAGCTTTCTTT. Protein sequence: CASSEQGADRTEAFF.

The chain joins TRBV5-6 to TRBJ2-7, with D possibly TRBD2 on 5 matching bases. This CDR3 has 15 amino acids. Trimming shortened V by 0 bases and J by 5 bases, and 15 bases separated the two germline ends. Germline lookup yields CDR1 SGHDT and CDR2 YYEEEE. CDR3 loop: CASSLAGSPLNEQYV. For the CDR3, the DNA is TGTGCCAGCAGCTTGGCTGGGAGTCCCCTCAACGAGCAGTACGTC.

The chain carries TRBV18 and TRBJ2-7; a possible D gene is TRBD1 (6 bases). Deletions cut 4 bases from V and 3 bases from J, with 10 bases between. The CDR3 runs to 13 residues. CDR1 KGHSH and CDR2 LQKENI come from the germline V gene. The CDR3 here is CASSLGQLYEQYV. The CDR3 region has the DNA TGTGCCAGCTCACTCGGACAGCTCTACGAGCAGTACGTC.